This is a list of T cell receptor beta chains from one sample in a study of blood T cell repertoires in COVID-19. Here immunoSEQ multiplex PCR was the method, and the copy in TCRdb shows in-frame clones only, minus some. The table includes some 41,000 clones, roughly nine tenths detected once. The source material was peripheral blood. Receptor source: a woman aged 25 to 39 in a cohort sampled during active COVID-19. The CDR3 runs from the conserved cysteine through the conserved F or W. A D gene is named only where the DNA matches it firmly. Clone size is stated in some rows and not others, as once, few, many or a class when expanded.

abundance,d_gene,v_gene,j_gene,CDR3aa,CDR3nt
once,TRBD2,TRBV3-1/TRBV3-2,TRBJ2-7,CASSRTSGNYEQYF,TGTGCCAGCAGCCGCACTAGCGGGAACTACGAGCAGTACTTC
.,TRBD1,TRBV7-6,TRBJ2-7,CASRNPGQGANEQYF,TGTGCCAGCAGGAATCCGGGACAGGGGGCGAATGAGCAGTACTTC
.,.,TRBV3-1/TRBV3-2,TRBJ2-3,CASSQDTGWDTDTQYF,TGTGCCAGCAGCCAAGATACAGGGTGGGACACAGATACGCAGTATTTT
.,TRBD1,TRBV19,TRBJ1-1,CASKRYRDRGRTYTEAFF,TGTGCCAGTAAAAGGTATCGGGACAGGGGTAGGACGTACACTGAAGCTTTCTTT
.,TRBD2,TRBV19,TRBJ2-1,CASRLSGRVLNEQFF,TGTGCCAGTAGACTTAGCGGGAGGGTCCTCAATGAGCAGTTCTTC
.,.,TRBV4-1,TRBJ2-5,CASSQDRTVIRTQYF,TGCGCCAGCAGCCAAGATAGGACAGTTATAAGGACCCAGTACTTC
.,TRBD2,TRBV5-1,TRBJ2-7,CASSLAKLGGDYLYEQYF,TGCGCCAGCAGCTTGGCCAAACTAGGAGGGGACTATCTCTACGAGCAGTACTTC
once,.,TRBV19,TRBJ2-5,CASSSRSVLETQYF,TGTGCCAGCTCGTCTCGGAGCGTCCTAGAGACCCAGTACTTC
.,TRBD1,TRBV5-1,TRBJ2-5,CASSLGTGAQETQYF,TGCGCCAGCAGCTTGGGGACAGGGGCCCAAGAGACCCAGTACTTC
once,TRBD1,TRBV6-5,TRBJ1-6,CASSSTGGYNSPLHF,TGTGCCAGCAGCTCGACAGGGGGATATAATTCACCCCTCCACTTT
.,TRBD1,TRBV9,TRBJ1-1,CASSEEQGALNTEAFF,TGTGCCAGCAGTGAAGAACAGGGGGCGCTTAACACTGAAGCTTTCTTT
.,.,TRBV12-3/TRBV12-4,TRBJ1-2,CASSFASSYGYTF,TGTGCCAGCAGTTTTGCCAGTTCCTATGGCTACACCTTC
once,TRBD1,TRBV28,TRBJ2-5,CATGQGVGTQYF,TGTGCCACCGGACAGGGTGTAGGGACCCAGTACTTC